This TCR beta chain originates from a study of CD8+CD57+ T cells in acquired aplastic anemia. In the study overall: Average DNA yield from sorted CD4+ and CD8+ cells was roughly 3 ug. Study-level results: Levels of CD8+ Simpson's diversity were not significantly distinct in patients versus controls.

Looked up from germline, CDR1 is KGHDR and CDR2 is SFDVKD. This CDR3 is built from 15 residues. Trimming left V 5 bases short and J 2 bases short, with 14 bases between. By flow cytometry, patients selected for sequencing had shown an expansion of CD8+CD57+ cells. A severe acquired aplastic anemia diagnosis applied to all patients. The blood sampling took place in patients who had so far received no therapy. To note about this clonotype: Its antigen is unidentified.

Template material for TCR beta VDJ and CDR3 profiling consisted of genomic DNA. TCRdb re-analysed the reads in MiXCR, keeping a single row per CDR3 protein. The sample consists of 160,000 or so distinct CDR3 sequences, about 48% of them appearing once. Sequencing used sorted CD4+, CD8+, or CD8+CD57+ T cells (not recorded which) from PBMCs. This sequence joins TRBV24-1 and TRBJ1-1; D is perhaps TRBD1 (5 bases). The clonotype was recovered from a human donor with aplastic anemia. The CDR3 sequence is CATSGTGSANTEAFF. For the CDR3, the DNA is TGTGCCACCAGTGGAACAGGTTCGGCCAACACTGAAGCTTTCTTT.